The T cell receptor (beta chain) described here comes from a study of shared clonotypes between healthy human individuals. Study-level background: The people who gave samples were a couple of women and three men aged 18 to 49.

The CDR3 totals 16 residues. V was shortened by 2 bases and J by 7 bases, with 18 bases between the two germline ends. Germline-derived CDR1 and CDR2 are WSHSY and SAAADI. CD45RO negativity and positive selection for CCR7 defined naive CD8 cells, a population that excluded terminally differentiated effector memory CD45RA+ cells. With regard to this clone: Its antigen is not identified.

The assay was immunoSEQ multiplex PCR, and TCRdb's table has in-frame clones only and misses some. The table records around 2,000,000 clones, approximately 94% of them present only once. General study results and limits: Between a handful of donors, naive CD4 clonotypes were shared at a level of about 5%.

V is TRBV10-2 and J is TRBJ1-5; possible D gene TRBD1, 6 bases. The sequenced sample consisted of naive CD8+ T cells sorted from blood. This sequence originates from a man aged 18 to 30 in good health. CDR3 in amino acids: CASSEMGGAGEQPQHF. The DNA of the CDR3 is TGCGCCAGCAGTGAGATGGGTGGGGCAGGGGAGCAGCCCCAGCATTTT.